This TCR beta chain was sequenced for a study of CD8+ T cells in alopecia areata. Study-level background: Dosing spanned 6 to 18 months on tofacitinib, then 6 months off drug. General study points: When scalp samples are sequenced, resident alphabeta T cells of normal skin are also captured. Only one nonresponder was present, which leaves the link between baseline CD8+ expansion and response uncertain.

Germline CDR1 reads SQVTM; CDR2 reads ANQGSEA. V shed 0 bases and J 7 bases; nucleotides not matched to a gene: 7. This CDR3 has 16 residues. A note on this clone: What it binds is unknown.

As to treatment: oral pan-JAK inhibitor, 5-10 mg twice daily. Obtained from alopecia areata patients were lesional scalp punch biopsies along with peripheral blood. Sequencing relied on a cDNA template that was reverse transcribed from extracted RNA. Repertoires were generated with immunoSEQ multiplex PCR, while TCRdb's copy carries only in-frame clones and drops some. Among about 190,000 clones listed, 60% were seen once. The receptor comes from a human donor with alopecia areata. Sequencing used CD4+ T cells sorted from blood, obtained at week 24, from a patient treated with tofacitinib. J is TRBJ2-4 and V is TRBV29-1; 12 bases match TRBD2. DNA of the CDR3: TGCAGCGTTGAAGAGCTAGCGGGGGGGCATAGGAACATTCAGTACTTC. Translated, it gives CSVEELAGGHRNIQYF. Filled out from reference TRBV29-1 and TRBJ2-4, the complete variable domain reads SAVISQKPSRDICQRGTSLTIQCQVDSQVTMMFWYRQQPGQSLTLIATANQGSEATYESGFVIDKFPISRPNLTFSTLTVSNMSPEDSSIYLCSVEELAGGHRNIQYFGAGTRLSVL.